This is a list of T cell receptor beta chains from one sample in a study of shared clonotypes between healthy human individuals. Profiled with immunoSEQ multiplex PCR; TCRdb holds only in-frame clones, not every one. Of 110,000 or so clones detected, 68% appear once; the ten largest clones hold more than 20%. The specimen was memory CD8+ T cells sorted from blood. The receptor set was obtained from a young woman in good health. Both conserved end residues are part of each CDR3. The order of the fields is CDR3 length, V gene, J gene, clone size, D gene, CDR3 DNA, CDR3 protein. The D gene is left open where the match is weak. Size is stated for part of the rows, as once, few or many counts, or as a class when the clone is expanded.

>16|TRBV7-3|TRBJ2-1|.|.
TGTGCCAGCAGCTCAAGGGGACTGGCCGGACGGAATGAGCAGTTCTTC
CASSSRGLAGRNEQFF
>17|TRBV9|TRBJ2-1|.|TRBD2
TGTGCCAGCAGCGTAGATTCGGGAGGGCCATGCTACAATGAGCAGTTCTTC
CASSVDSGGPCYNEQFF
>20|TRBV4-1|TRBJ1-4|.|.
TGCGCCAGCAGCCTGAACACCGGACTCCCCGTCTCATCTATATATGAAAAACTGTTTTTT
CASSLNTGLPVSSIYEKLFF
>13|TRBV28|TRBJ2-7|.|.
TGTGCCAGCAGTTTTGACGGCTCCTACGAGCAGTACTTC
CASSFDGSYEQYF
>16|TRBV5-1|TRBJ2-7|.|TRBD1
TGCGCCAGCAGCTTGGCGGACCGGGACAGGGATTACGAGCAGTACTTC
CASSLADRDRDYEQYF
>14|TRBV27|TRBJ2-7|few|TRBD1
TGTGCCAGCAGTGTCAGGGGGCAATTTTACGAGCAGTACTTC
CASSVRGQFYEQYF
>16|TRBV4-1|TRBJ2-5|.|TRBD2
TGCGCCAGCAGCCAAGGAGTAGCGGGAATTGGAGAGACCCAGTACTTC
CASSQGVAGIGETQYF
>14|TRBV2|TRBJ2-1|.|TRBD2
TGTGCCAGCATCCCCCTAGCGGGAGACAATGAGCAGTTCTTC
CASIPLAGDNEQFF
>13|TRBV27|TRBJ2-7|.|.
TGTGCCAGCAGTCAGGAGTGGGGGGACGAGCAGTACTTC
CASSQEWGDEQYF
>15|TRBV5-6|TRBJ2-7|.|.
TGTGCCAGCAGCTTCAGGGCCTTGCGCTCCTACGAGCAGTACTTC
CASSFRALRSYEQYF
>16|TRBV9|TRBJ2-2|once|TRBD2
TGTGCCAGCAGCGCCTCCAGAACCGGGGGGACCGGGGAGCTGTTTTTT
CASSASRTGGTGELFF
>15|TRBV4-1|TRBJ2-7|.|TRBD1
TGCGCCAGCAGCCTTATCCGGGACAGGGGTTTTGAGCAGTACTTC
CASSLIRDRGFEQYF
>17|TRBV4-1|TRBJ2-2|.|TRBD2
TGCGCCAGCAGCCAAGATATGACACTAGCGAGCACCGGGGAGCTGTTTTTT
CASSQDMTLASTGELFF
>11|TRBV19|TRBJ1-1|medium-sized|.
TGTGCCAGTAAGGCAAGCATTGAAGCTTTCTTT
CASKASIEAFF
>16|TRBV4-1|TRBJ2-7|few|.
TGCGCCAGCAGCCCCCTGGGGGGGACAGGATCCTACGAGCAGTACTTC
CASSPLGGTGSYEQYF
>13|TRBV19|TRBJ1-1|many|.
TGTGCCAGTAGTATAAGTCTGGGGGCTGAAGCTTTCTTT
CASSISLGAEAFF
>12|TRBV30|TRBJ1-3|.|.
TGTGCCTGGGAGTTCTCTGGAAACACCATATATTTT
CAWEFSGNTIYF
>13|TRBV30|TRBJ1-1|.|TRBD1
TGTGCCTGGAAATGGGACAGGGAGTCTGAAGCTTTCTTT
CAWKWDRESEAFF
>15|TRBV7-9|TRBJ2-7|.|.
TGTGCCAGCAGCTTAGCGCGGGACACAGACTACGAGCAGTACTTC
CASSLARDTDYEQYF
>15|TRBV13|TRBJ1-2|.|.
TGTGCCAGCAGCTACCCCACCGGGACGCCGGGGGGCTACACCTTC
CASSYPTGTPGGYTF
>17|TRBV9|TRBJ2-1|.|TRBD2
TGTGCCAGCAGCCCTAGGGGATTAGCGGGAGGGTACAATGAGCAGTTCTTC
CASSPRGLAGGYNEQFF
>14|TRBV7-2|TRBJ2-1|.|.
TGTGCCAGCAGCTTAGATGGACTCTACAATGAGCAGTTCTTC
CASSLDGLYNEQFF
>16|TRBV19|TRBJ1-3|.|.
TGTGCCAGTAGAGCGTCGTGGAGGGAGGCCGGAAACACCATATATTTT
CASRASWREAGNTIYF
>14|TRBV7-9|TRBJ2-1|.|.
TGTGCCAGCAGCTTAGTCTGGGAGTACAATGAGCAGTTCTTC
CASSLVWEYNEQFF
>15|TRBV28|TRBJ2-7|.|TRBD2
TGTGCCAGCACCTGGGAGGGGCGCTTAGCCTACGAGCAGTACTTC
CASTWEGRLAYEQYF
>13|TRBV28|TRBJ1-1|.|.
TGTGCCAGCACAAGGACGCAGAACACTGAAGCTTTCTTT
CASTRTQNTEAFF
>14|TRBV7-9|TRBJ1-5|.|.
TGTGCCAGCAGCAGCGAGGGGGAACATCAGCCCCAGCATTTT
CASSSEGEHQPQHF
>16|TRBV4-2|TRBJ2-7|.|TRBD2
TGTGCCAGCAGCCAAAGTCCGGGACTAGCAAACTACGAGCAGTACTTC
CASSQSPGLANYEQYF
>14|TRBV2|TRBJ2-2|.|.
TGTGCCAGCACCGGACACCGAACCGACGGGGAGCTGTTTTTT
CASTGHRTDGELFF
>14|TRBV9|TRBJ1-1|.|.
TGTGCCAGCAGCGTATCGTGGGGTGGAGTTGAAGCTTTCTTT
CASSVSWGGVEAFF
>11|TRBV20-1|TRBJ1-1|.|.
TGCAGTGCTAGACGATGGACTGAAGCTTTCTTT
CSARRWTEAFF
>15|TRBV5-4|TRBJ2-7|few|TRBD2
TGTGCCAGCAGCTTGGTTACTAGCGGAACCTACGAGCAGTACTTC
CASSLVTSGTYEQYF
>16|TRBV9|TRBJ1-6|.|.
TGTGCCAGCAGCGTTGGAGTGGGGACGGAAAATTCACCCCTCCACTTT
CASSVGVGTENSPLHF
>16|TRBV28|TRBJ2-3|.|.
TGTGCCAGCAGTTTATTCCCTCGACAAAGCACAGATACGCAGTATTTT
CASSLFPRQSTDTQYF
>15|TRBV27|TRBJ2-7|.|TRBD2
TGTGCCAGCAGTTTCAGGACTAGCTTTATCTACGAGCAGTACTTC
CASSFRTSFIYEQYF
>14|TRBV27|TRBJ2-7|.|TRBD1
TGTGCCAGCAGGTTGACAGGGGAAAGCTACGAGCAGTACTTC
CASRLTGESYEQYF
>11|TRBV6-5|TRBJ2-1|.|TRBD2
TGTGCCAGCAGCCGGGGGGGCGGGCAGTTCTTC
CASSRGGGQFF
>15|TRBV6-1|TRBJ2-7|.|TRBD2
TGTGCCAGCAGTGAAGACACTAGCGGGAGTTACGAGCAGTACTTC
CASSEDTSGSYEQYF
>15|TRBV10-3|TRBJ2-1|.|.
TGTGCCATCAGTCCGGGGGGACAATCCTACAATGAGCAGTTCTTC
CAISPGGQSYNEQFF
>12|TRBV6-1|TRBJ2-7|many|.
TGTGCCATCGGGCAAGCCGAGTACGAGCAGTACTTC
CAIGQAEYEQYF
>16|TRBV14|TRBJ2-1|few|.
TGTGCCAGCAGCCTGGGGGGCGGGAGTGGCCACAATGAGCAGTTCTTC
CASSLGGGSGHNEQFF
>14|TRBV7-2|TRBJ2-7|.|.
TGTGCCAGCAGTTACAGGGCGAGCGGGATCGAGCAGTACTTC
CASSYRASGIEQYF
>13|TRBV5-1|TRBJ1-1|many|.
TGCGCCAGCAGCTTAGAACTTGCGACTGAAGCTTTCTTT
CASSLELATEAFF
>14|TRBV6-6|TRBJ2-7|.|.
TGTGCCAGCAGGCTCCAGGGGTTAGGAAACGAGCAGTACTTC
CASRLQGLGNEQYF
>11|TRBV6-1|TRBJ1-5|.|.
TGTGCCAGCAGTGATATGGACCTCCAGCATTTT
CASSDMDLQHF
>15|TRBV7-9|TRBJ1-1|.|.
TGTGCCAGCAGCTTAGGTTGGCTCATTAACACTGAAGCTTTCTTT
CASSLGWLINTEAFF
>12|TRBV2|TRBJ2-3|.|.
TGTGCCAGCAGTGCAGGAGTCAATACGCAGTATTTT
CASSAGVNTQYF
>13|TRBV7-9|TRBJ2-7|.|TRBD2
TGTGCAGCAGATACTAGCGAAACCTACGAGCAGTACTTC
CAADTSETYEQYF
>16|TRBV19|TRBJ1-5|few|.
TGTGCCAGTAGTACTCAACCGGGACGCCCGAATCAGCCCCAGCATTTT
CASSTQPGRPNQPQHF
>13|TRBV30|TRBJ1-1|.|.
TGTGCCTGGGATATTACACAGGGCACTGAAGCTTTCTTT
CAWDITQGTEAFF
>15|TRBV6-1|TRBJ2-1|.|TRBD2
TGTGCCAGCAGTGAAGAGGCGGGAGGGTACAATGAGCAGTTCTTC
CASSEEAGGYNEQFF
>15|TRBV6-5|TRBJ1-3|.|.
TGTGCCAGCAGTTACCCCAGGAGCTCTGGAAACACCATATATTTT
CASSYPRSSGNTIYF
>14|TRBV19|TRBJ1-5|.|.
TGTGCCAGTAGTATGGGCCAGGGGAGCCAGCCCCAGCATTTT
CASSMGQGSQPQHF
>14|TRBV25-1|TRBJ2-2|few|TRBD2
TGTGCCAGCATTGAGACGGGAGGGCCCAGGGAGCTGTTTTTT
CASIETGGPRELFF